Below are 26 T cell receptor beta chains sequenced from a single sample in a study of T cells of healthy individuals. TCRdb used MiXCR to reprocess the 5' RACE reads, holding one entry per CDR3 protein. The table includes about 53,000 distinct CDR3 sequences, around 15% detected once. Every receptor here comes from a human donor in good health.

This clonotype was recorded at least ten times. The chain is built from TRBV9 and TRBJ1-2; D is ambiguous. There are 13 residues in the CDR3. Deletions cut 0 bases from V and 4 bases from J, with 7 bases between. Germline-derived CDR1 and CDR2 are SGDLS and YYNGEE. The CDR3, as DNA: TGTGCCAGCAGCGTAGACGGCTCCTATGGCTACACCTTC. Protein sequence: CASSVDGSYGYTF. The variable domain in full, with the rest retrieved from reference TRBV9 and TRBJ1-2, is DSGVTQTPKHLITATGQRVTLRCSPRSGDLSVYWYQQSLDQGLQFLIQYYNGEERAKGNILERFSAQQFPDLHSELNLSSLELGDSALYFCASSVDGSYGYTFGSGTRLTVV.

This clonotype has ten or more counts. This chain connects TRBV12-3 or TRBV12-4 to TRBJ2-5; 8 bases are a match to TRBD1. The CDR3 contains 14 residues. Trimming took 5 bases from V and 1 from J; bases not matched to a gene: 3. As DNA, the CDR3 is TGTGCCAGCAGTCCGGACAGGGCCCAAGAGACCCAGTACTTC. Residues: CASSPDRAQETQYF.

V is TRBV30 and J is TRBJ1-2, with D possibly TRBD1 on 5 matching bases. Trimming took 7 bases from V and 5 from J, leaving 20 bases between them. The CDR3 has 14 residues. The germline gives CDR1 GTSNPN, CDR2 SVGIG (reference sequence). The CDR3 DNA reads TGTGCCTCTCGTTTCGAGGGGCCGCGGTATGGCTACACCTTC. It specifies CASRFEGPRYGYTF.

V is TRBV11-1 and J is TRBJ2-1, with 13 nucleotides matching TRBD2. V shed 3 bases and J 7 bases; nucleotides not matched to a gene: 3. The CDR3 totals 15 residues. Germline-derived CDR1 and CDR2 are SGHAT and FQDESV (reference sequence). The CDR3 DNA is TGTGCCAGCAGCTTCCGGGGACTAGCGGGGAATGAGCAGTTCTTC. It codes for CASSFRGLAGNEQFF. Filled out from reference TRBV11-1 and TRBJ2-1, the complete variable domain reads EAEVAQSPRYKITEKSQAVAFWCDPISGHATLYWYRQILGQGPELLVQFQDESVVDDSQLPKDRFSAERLKGVDSTLKIQPAELGDSAMYLCASSFRGLAGNEQFFGPGTRLTVL.

This clonotype was found many times. The genes are TRBV7-9 and TRBJ2-7, with D unresolved. Trimming removed 1 base from V and 3 bases from J, with 4 bases in between. The CDR3 is made up of 12 amino acids. In germline, CDR1 is SEHNR, CDR2 FQNEAQ (reference sequence). CDR3 loop: CASSLVRYEQYF. DNA of the CDR3: TGTGCCAGCAGCTTAGTTCGCTACGAGCAGTACTTC.

This chain joins TRBV28 and TRBJ2-3, with 9 bases identical to TRBD2. Germline CDR1 reads MDHEN; CDR2 reads SYDVKM. The V gene end was trimmed by 2 bases and the J gene end by 5 bases; junction bases not matched to a gene: 14. This CDR3 has 18 amino acids. CDR3 protein: CASSLVASGALSGDTQYF. In nucleotides, the CDR3 is TGTGCCAGCAGTTTAGTGGCTAGCGGGGCCCTCTCCGGAGATACGCAGTATTTT.

This clonotype has ten or more counts. V gene TRBV9 combines with J gene TRBJ1-1; D is perhaps TRBD1 (6 bases). The germline V gene has CDR1 SGDLS and CDR2 YYNGEE. The V gene lost 5 bases and the J gene lost 0 bases, with 11 bases spanning the gap. The length of the CDR3 is 14 residues. The DNA of the CDR3 is TGTGCCAGCAGTTTCACAGGGATGAACACTGAAGCTTTCTTT. Translated, it gives CASSFTGMNTEAFF.

This clonotype was recorded many times. The chain links TRBV19 to TRBJ1-2, with a tentative D call TRBD1 (6 bases). The V end lost 7 bases, the J end lost 1 base, and 16 bases lay between the germline ends. The CDR3 loop spans 15 amino acids. Germline V CDR1 and CDR2: LNHDA, SQIVND (reference sequence). The CDR3 spells CASTEGGDNNYGYTF. CDR3 in DNA: TGTGCCAGTACCGAAGGCGGGGACAATAACTATGGCTACACCTTC.

This clonotype occurred many times. V usage is TRBV14 and J usage is TRBJ1-6; 9 nucleotides align to TRBD1. The germline V gene encodes CDR1 SGHDN and CDR2 FVKESK. Losses at the gene ends were 4 bases for V and 8 bases for J; bases not matched to a gene: 3. The CDR3 extends over 14 amino acids. Here the CDR3 DNA reads TGTGCCAGCAGCCTACAGGGGGCCGATTCACCCCTCCACTTT. Its translation: CASSLQGADSPLHF. The complete variable domain, with remaining parts taken from reference TRBV14 and TRBJ1-6, reads EAGVTQFPSHSVIEKGQTVTLRCDPISGHDNLYWYRRVMGKEIKFLLHFVKESKQDESGMPNNRFLAERTGGTYSTLKVQPAELEDSGVYFCASSLQGADSPLHFGNGTRLTVT.

This clonotype has ten or more counts. CDR3 sequence (DNA): TGCGCCAGCAGCCACAGCGAACTCAGTACCTACGAGCAGTACTTC. Translating gives CASSHSELSTYEQYF. V and J are TRBV4-3 and TRBJ2-7; no definite D call. The CDR3 extends over 15 amino acids. Germline V gives CDR1 LGHNA, CDR2 YSLEER. The V gene lost 3 bases and the J gene lost 2 bases, with 14 bases spanning the gap.

This clonotype was recorded a few times. The gene calls are TRBV3-1 and TRBJ1-1; D call uncertain. The germline V and J ends were trimmed by 0 bases and 4 bases, with 9 bases remaining between them. The germline V gene has CDR1 LGHDT and CDR2 YNNKEL (reference sequence). There are 14 residues in the CDR3. CDR3 sequence reads: CASSQEPRSTEAFF. As DNA, the CDR3 is TGTGCCAGCAGCCAAGAACCCCGAAGCACTGAAGCTTTCTTT.

In this sample, this clonotype turned up many times. The chain uses TRBV20-1 and TRBJ2-7; 7 nucleotides line up with TRBD2. The germline CDR1 and CDR2 sequences are DFQATT and SNEGSKA (reference sequence). This CDR3 comprises 14 residues. Germline trimming cut 3 bases from V and 1 base from J; bases unmatched to any gene: 6. The chain's CDR3 is CSARVPGGSYEQYF. The DNA for the CDR3 is TGCAGTGCTAGGGTACCGGGGGGATCCTACGAGCAGTACTTC.

The V gene is TRBV5-1, the J gene TRBJ2-7; 7 nucleotides line up with TRBD2. CDR1 and CDR2 (germline): SGHRS, YFSETQ. The CDR3 contains 16 residues. V dropped 4 bases and J dropped 5; count of bases not matched to a gene: 15. The chain's CDR3 is CASSAGSGVFLNEQYF. DNA for the CDR3: TGCGCCAGCAGCGCGGGAAGCGGGGTTTTCCTTAACGAGCAGTACTTC.

About this clonotype: A much larger clone lies a single base off, so this may be a read error. This chain connects TRBV5-6 to TRBJ2-7; TRBD1 agrees at 8 bases. Germline lookup yields CDR1 SGHDT and CDR2 YYEEEE. Trimming at V came to 5 bases and at J to 5 bases, leaving 9 bases not matched to a gene. The CDR3 consists of 14 residues. DNA of the CDR3: TGTGCCAGCAGTTTTGGGACAGGATACCACGAGCAGTACTTC. Translating gives CASSFGTGYHEQYF.

This clonotype was seen only a few times. V is TRBV15 and J is TRBJ2-5, with D hard to call. This CDR3 is built from 15 residues. V lost 1 base to trimming and J lost 2 bases, with 11 bases between them. Germline lookup yields CDR1 LNHNV and CDR2 YYDKDF (reference sequence). As DNA, the CDR3 is TGTGCCACCAGCAGAGGGTGGTCAGCGCAAGAGACCCAGTACTTC. This gives the protein CATSRGWSAQETQYF. Full variable domain (rest looked up from reference TRBV15 and TRBJ2-5): DAMVIQNPRYQVTQFGKPVTLSCSQTLNHNVMYWYQQKSSQAPKLLFHYYDKDFNNEADTPDNFQSRRPNTSFCFLDIRSPGLGDTAMYLCATSRGWSAQETQYFGPGTRLLVL.

This clonotype was seen repeatedly, ten times or more. The rearrangement links TRBV7-2 to TRBJ1-3; D is unclear. Germline V gene lookup returns CDR1 SGHTA and CDR2 FQGNSA. The length of the CDR3 is 15 residues. Trimming took off 6 bases at V and 0 bases at J, with 12 bases between the two ends. The CDR3, as DNA: TGTGCCAGCAGTTCGGACGCCCGCTCTGGAAACACCATATATTTT. Translation gives CASSSDARSGNTIYF.

This clonotype was detected many times. The rearrangement links TRBV20-1 to TRBJ1-4; 11 bases match TRBD1. Germline V CDR1 and CDR2: DFQATT, SNEGSKA (reference sequence). The CDR3 contains 20 residues. V shed 0 bases, J shed 3 bases, and the junction held 15 bases outside the gene matches. This CDR3 is CSARDPKGQGAYRANEKLFF. Here the CDR3 DNA reads TGCAGTGCTAGAGATCCCAAAGGACAGGGGGCGTATCGGGCTAATGAAAAACTGTTTTTT.

This clonotype was seen a few times. J is TRBJ2-7 and V is TRBV29-1, with 9 bases aligning to TRBD1. Germline CDR1 reads SQVTM; CDR2 reads ANQGSEA. The ends lost 5 bases at V and 2 bases at J; junction bases unmatched: 7. There are 14 residues in the CDR3. The CDR3: CSVTLGQGTYEQYF. The CDR3 DNA sequence: TGCAGCGTTACTCTGGGACAGGGCACCTACGAGCAGTACTTC.

This clonotype was observed many times. This chain joins TRBV9 and TRBJ1-2; no clear D. The CDR3 has 14 amino acids. Germline CDR1 SGDLS, CDR2 YYNGEE. The V end lost 3 bases, the J end lost 4 bases, and 13 bases lay between the germline ends. The CDR3 coding sequence is TGTGCCAGCAGCGCGGACGGATCCCTCTATGGCTACACCTTC. Protein product: CASSADGSLYGYTF.

The chain carries TRBV6-4 and TRBJ2-3, with 8 bases identical to TRBD2. The CDR3 loop spans 13 amino acids. Unmatched junction bases numbered 3, after V lost 2 bases and J lost 8 bases. Germline CDR1 MRHNA, CDR2 SNTAGT. CDR3 in DNA: TGTGCCAGCAGTGACGGGACTAGTGGTACGCAGTATTTT. It is translated as CASSDGTSGTQYF.

This clonotype has just a few counts. The chain uses TRBV20-1 and TRBJ1-4, with 7 bases lining up with TRBD1. The germline V gene has CDR1 DFQATT and CDR2 SNEGSKA (reference sequence). V shed 5 bases and J 8 bases; nucleotides not matched to a gene: 8. The CDR3 has 13 residues. The CDR3 nucleotides read TGCAGTGCTCCGACAGGGTTTGGGGAAAAACTGTTTTTT. Its protein is CSAPTGFGEKLFF.

The rearrangement uses TRBV20-1 and TRBJ2-1; TRBD2 matches at 8 bases. The CDR3 is 14 residues long. From germline, CDR1 is DFQATT and CDR2 SNEGSKA (reference sequence). The J segment lost 4 bases and the V segment lost 6 bases, leaving 8 bases of the junction unmatched. CDR3 region: CSATGLGGYNEQFF. CDR3 nucleotide sequence: TGCAGTGCCACGGGACTAGGGGGGTACAATGAGCAGTTCTTC.

V and J are TRBV20-1 and TRBJ2-1, with D unclear. V lost 8 bases, J lost 6 bases, and 11 bases lay in between. Germline loops: CDR1 DFQATT, CDR2 SNEGSKA (reference sequence). The CDR3 sequence is 11 residues long. The CDR3 region has the DNA TGCAGTCCCGGACGAATCAATGAGCAGTTCTTC. Translating gives CSPGRINEQFF.

This clonotype was observed many times. The rearrangement joins TRBV7-9 to TRBJ1-1; no firm D call. Germline values: CDR1 SEHNR, CDR2 FQNEAQ (reference sequence). The CDR3 contains 12 residues. V was pared by 5 bases and J by 7 bases, with 11 bases between. This chain's CDR3 is CASSPAGFEAFF. CDR3 in DNA: TGTGCCAGCAGCCCCGCCGGTTTTGAAGCTTTCTTT.

This clonotype has a count of ten or more. The chain has TRBV18 and TRBJ2-7; D gene uncertain. The CDR3 is made up of 11 amino acids. The V end was cut by 4 bases, the J end by 3 bases, with 4 bases between. The germline V gene has CDR1 KGHSH and CDR2 LQKENI. The CDR3 region is CASSRDYEQYF. The CDR3 coding sequence is TGTGCCAGCTCACGCGACTACGAGCAGTACTTC.

The chain couples TRBV29-1 to TRBJ2-5; D is unresolved. V lost 1 base, J lost 3 bases, and 6 bases lay in between. Germline loops: CDR1 SQVTM, CDR2 ANQGSEA. The CDR3 totals 12 residues. The chain's CDR3 is CSVEAQEETQYF. For the CDR3, the DNA is TGCAGCGTTGAAGCGCAGGAAGAGACCCAGTACTTC.